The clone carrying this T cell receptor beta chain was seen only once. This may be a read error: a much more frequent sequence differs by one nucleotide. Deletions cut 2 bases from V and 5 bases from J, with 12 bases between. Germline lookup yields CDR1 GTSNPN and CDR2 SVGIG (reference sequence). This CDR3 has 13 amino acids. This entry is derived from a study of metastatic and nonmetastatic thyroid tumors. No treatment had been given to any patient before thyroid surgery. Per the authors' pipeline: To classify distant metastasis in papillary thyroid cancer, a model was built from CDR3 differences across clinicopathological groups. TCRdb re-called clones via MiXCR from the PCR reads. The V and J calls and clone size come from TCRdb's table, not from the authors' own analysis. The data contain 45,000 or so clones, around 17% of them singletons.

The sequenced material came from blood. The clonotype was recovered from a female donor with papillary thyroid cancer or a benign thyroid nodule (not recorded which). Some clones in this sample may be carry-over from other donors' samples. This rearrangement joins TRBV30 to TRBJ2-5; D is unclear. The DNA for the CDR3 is TGTGCCTGGAGTAAATGTTATAGCGAGACCCAGTACTTC. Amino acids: CAWSKCYSETQYF.